The 16 T cell receptor beta chains given below trace back to one sample, sequenced in a study of long-term antiretroviral therapy in people with HIV (dated by TCRdb to 2022 to 2024). The immunoSEQ hsTCRB v3.0 assay was used at survey level resolution to sequence the TRB variable region. TCRdb retrieved this table from immuneACCESS and kept in-frame rearrangements only. Not all clones are present; in checked studies, unresolved V genes account for under half, and no reason is known for the remainder. Present in this sample are roughly 17,000 clones, about 81% of which were seen just once. The top ten constitute more than 7.5% of the sample. Here the sequenced sample was unsorted PBMCs, taken 0.3 years after starting antiretroviral therapy. The receptor source for this set is a man younger than 30 with HIV.

The chain has TRBV27 and TRBJ1-5; tentatively, D is TRBD1 (5 bases). CDR3 length: 15 residues. CDR1 is MNHEY, CDR2 SMNVEV, per germline (reference sequence). Deletions cut 4 bases from V and 3 bases from J, with 13 bases between. The CDR3 here is CASSWGRGFNQPQHF. In DNA, the CDR3 is TGTGCCAGCAGTTGGGGGAGGGGCTTCAATCAGCCCCAGCATTTT.

In this sample, this clone turned up a few times. The V gene is TRBV7-9, the J gene TRBJ1-1; D is unclear. This CDR3 contains 13 residues. Trimming shortened V by 3 bases and J by 0 bases, and 5 bases separated the two germline ends. Germline loops: CDR1 SEHNR, CDR2 FQNEAQ (reference sequence). The CDR3 region is CASSFRVNTEAFF. In nucleotides, the CDR3 is TGTGCCAGCAGCTTTAGGGTGAACACTGAAGCTTTCTTT.

The rearrangement joins TRBV4-1 to TRBJ2-2, with a possible D match to TRBD1 (6 bases). CDR3 length: 14 residues. V was trimmed by 5 bases and J by 8 bases, leaving 15 bases between them. The germline V gene encodes CDR1 MGHRA and CDR2 YSYEKL. CDR3 sequence reads: CASSNTGSSGELFF. In DNA, the CDR3 is TGCGCCAGCAGCAACACAGGGTCCAGTGGGGAGCTGTTTTTT.

This clone was seen a handful of times. The V call is TRBV4-1, the J call TRBJ1-4; no clear D gene. Between the trimmed V and J ends, which lost 5 bases and 10 bases, there was a span of 8 bases. The V gene's germline CDR1 is MGHRA and CDR2 YSYEKL. The CDR3 contains 11 residues. In DNA form, the CDR3 reads TGCGCCAGCAGCTCAGATGGAAAACTGTTTTTT. It encodes CASSSDGKLFF.

The V call is TRBV6-5, the J call TRBJ2-7, with D possibly being TRBD2 (6 bases). Between the trimmed V and J ends, which lost 2 bases and 6 bases, there was a span of 11 bases. The V gene's germline CDR1 is MNHEY and CDR2 SVGAGI. The length of the CDR3 is 13 residues. The CDR3 sequence is CASSYKLAFEQYV. CDR3 DNA: TGTGCCAGCAGTTACAAACTAGCTTTCGAGCAGTACGTC.

CDR3 nucleotide sequence: TGTGCCTGGAGGTTGGGCTCCTACGAGCAGTACTTC. It codes for CAWRLGSYEQYF. The rearrangement uses TRBV30 and TRBJ2-7; D call uncertain. V gave up 3 bases and J gave up 0 bases, with 6 bases separating them. CDR1 is GTSNPN and CDR2 is SVGIG in the germline V gene (reference sequence). The CDR3 is 12 amino acids.

J is TRBJ1-1 and V is TRBV12-5; 9 bases fit TRBD1. The trim removed 6 bases at V and 0 bases at J, leaving 14 bases unmatched. CDR3 length: 18 amino acids. CDR1 is LGHNT, CDR2 FRNRAP, per germline. Written as DNA, the CDR3 is TGTGCTAGTGGCACCTCACAGGGGGCGCGTGGATTGAACACTGAAGCTTTCTTT. Protein: CASGTSQGARGLNTEAFF.

This sequence joins TRBV28 and TRBJ1-1; D is possibly TRBD1 (6 bases). The length of the CDR3 is 13 residues. Germline V gene sequence: CDR1 MDHEN, CDR2 SYDVKM. Trimming cost V 4 bases and J 1 base, with 7 bases left between them. CDR3 bases: TGTGCCAGCAGTTCGGGACAGAACACTGAAGCTTTCTTT. Residues: CASSSGQNTEAFF.

The rearrangement links TRBV2 to TRBJ2-2; TRBD2 matches 9 bases. The CDR3 spans 15 residues. The V gene end was trimmed by 5 bases and the J gene end by 1 base; junction bases not matched to a gene: 2. Germline loops: CDR1 SNHLY, CDR2 FYNNEI. CDR3 DNA sequence: TGTGCCAGCAGTCCTAGCGGGGTGAACACCGGGGAGCTGTTTTTT. This codes for CASSPSGVNTGELFF.

The gene calls are TRBV19 and TRBJ1-1, with TRBD1 identical over 10 bases. This CDR3 region has 14 residues. Germline V gene lookup returns CDR1 LNHDA and CDR2 SQIVND (reference sequence). V lost 8 bases and J lost 4; bases outside the gene matches: 7. The CDR3 DNA reads TGTGCCAGTGCGGACAGGGGGTCGATCACTGAAGCTTTCTTT. Amino acids: CASADRGSITEAFF.

J is TRBJ1-1 and V is TRBV5-1; perhaps TRBD1 as D (5 bases). The CDR3 runs to 14 residues. V lost 2 bases, J lost 7 bases, and 15 bases lay in between. CDR1 and CDR2 from the germline V gene are SGHRS and YFSETQ. CDR3 residues: CASSFPGPVLEAFF. CDR3 coding DNA: TGCGCCAGCAGCTTCCCGGGACCAGTCCTTGAAGCTTTCTTT. The full variable domain, rest sourced from reference TRBV5-1 and TRBJ1-1, is KAGVTQTPRYLIKTRGQQVTLSCSPISGHRSVSWYQQTPGQGLQFLFEYFSETQRNKGNFPGRFSGRQFSNSRSEMNVSTLELGDSALYLCASSFPGPVLEAFFGQGTRLTVV.

The rearrangement links TRBV7-2 to TRBJ1-2; D not certain. The CDR3 loop spans 17 amino acids. Trimming removed 1 base at V and 3 bases at J, with 18 bases between. Germline assignment: CDR1 SGHTA and CDR2 FQGNSA. DNA of the CDR3: TGTGCCAGCAGCTTAGGCCCCTCTCGACGGTCCGACTATGGCTACACCTTC. As protein: CASSLGPSRRSDYGYTF.

The rearrangement joins TRBV10-3 to TRBJ1-2, with D possibly being TRBD1 (6 bases). Germline V lookup: CDR1 ENHRY, CDR2 SYGVKD. The CDR3 contains 15 residues. Deletions cut 8 bases from V and 6 bases from J, with 22 bases between. This chain's CDR3 is CAIHFGGQGSDGYTF. In DNA form, the CDR3 reads TGTGCCATCCATTTCGGTGGGCAGGGGTCGGATGGCTACACCTTC.

The chain couples TRBV5-1 to TRBJ2-2; TRBD2 aligns across 8 bases. V gave up 3 bases and J gave up 5 bases; unmatched junction bases: 12. CDR3 length: 17 residues. The germline CDR1 and CDR2 sequences are SGHRS and YFSETQ. CDR3: CASSYSPAGDVTGELFF. In DNA, the CDR3 is TGCGCCAGCAGCTACTCTCCAGCGGGGGATGTAACCGGGGAGCTGTTTTTT.

The V and J genes are TRBV7-9 and TRBJ1-1; possible D gene TRBD1, 6 bases. Looked up from germline, CDR1 is SEHNR and CDR2 is FQNEAQ (reference sequence). The CDR3 loop spans 14 amino acids. Trimming removed 1 base from V and 5 bases from J, with 11 bases in between. Here the CDR3 reads CASSLVGGETEAFF. CDR3 bases: TGTGCCAGCAGCTTAGTAGGGGGGGAAACTGAAGCTTTCTTT. Variable domain in full (rest from reference TRBV7-9 and TRBJ1-1): DTGVSQNPRHKITKRGQNVTFRCDPISEHNRLYWYRQTLGQGPEFLTYFQNEAQLEKSRLLSDRFSAERPKGSFSTLEIQRTEQGDSAMYLCASSLVGGETEAFFGQGTRLTVV.

In this sample, this clone turned up a few times. The chain is built from TRBV18 and TRBJ1-2; D is perhaps TRBD1 (6 bases). V lost 3 bases and J 0 bases, leaving 11 bases between the germline ends. The germline gives CDR1 KGHSH, CDR2 LQKENI. The CDR3 has 15 amino acids. CDR3 loop: CASSPGGQSNYGYTF. The CDR3 nucleotides read TGTGCCAGCTCACCTGGGGGGCAATCTAACTATGGCTACACCTTC.